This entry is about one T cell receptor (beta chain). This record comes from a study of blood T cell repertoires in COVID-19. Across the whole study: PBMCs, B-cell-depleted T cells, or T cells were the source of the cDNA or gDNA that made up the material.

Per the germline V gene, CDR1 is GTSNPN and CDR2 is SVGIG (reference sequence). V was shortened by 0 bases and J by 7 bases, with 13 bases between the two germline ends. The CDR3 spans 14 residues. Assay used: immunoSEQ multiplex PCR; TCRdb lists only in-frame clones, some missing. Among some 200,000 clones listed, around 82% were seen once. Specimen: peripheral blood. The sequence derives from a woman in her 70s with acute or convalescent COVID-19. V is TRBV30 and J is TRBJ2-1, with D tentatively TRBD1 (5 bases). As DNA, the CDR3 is TGTGCCTGGAGTGTGGGCGGCAGGGCGAATGAGCAGTTCTTC. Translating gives CAWSVGGRANEQFF.